The present entry profiles one TCR beta chain with its context. The target antigen is unknown. TCRdb re-called the 5' RACE reads through MiXCR, storing one row per CDR3 protein. The table lists under 300,000 distinct CDR3 sequences, 9.4% of them singletons. Trimming removed 8 bases from V and 0 bases from J; junction bases left unmatched: 1. The length of the CDR3 is 14 residues. The sample originates from a study of T-cell memory formation after mild COVID-19. At the level of the study: Most TCR clusters belonged to a single donor. General study results and limits: SARS-CoV-2 specificity was not confirmed for second-wave clones peaking on day 37.

The chain combines TRBV12-3 or TRBV12-4 with TRBJ2-4; TRBD1 matches 10 bases. The source is a man in his late teens or twenties who had mild COVID-19 (a few samples of this study predate the infection). Cell type and time point are not known. The material sequenced was PBMCs or a T cell subset sorted from them (not recorded which). DNA of the CDR3: TGTGCCAGCGGGACAGGGGTAGCCAAAAACATTCAGTACTTC. This codes for CASGTGVAKNIQYF.